This TCR beta chain appears in the sequencing data of a study of CD8+ T cells in alopecia areata (dated by TCRdb to between 2017 and 2018). Regarding the research as a whole: Treated patients were enrolled in an open-label pilot trial of oral tofacitinib, 5 to 10 mg twice daily, for moderate-to-severe alopecia areata. To study T cell clonal expansion in alopecia areata, the researchers applied high-throughput TCRbeta sequencing to both the C3H/HeJ mouse model and human patients. Tofacitinib was administered for 6 to 18 months, and 6 months of follow-up off drug were then conducted to assess delayed response and recurrence. In humans, TCRbeta sequencing was performed on scalp tissue and on sorted CD4+ and CD8+ peripheral blood T cells from healthy controls and from patients with patchy or totalis/universalis alopecia areata. The SALT score, which quantifies the percentage of affected scalp surface area, was used to measure disease severity in treated patients. RNA was obtained with the PAXgene miRNA kit for fixed scalp, the miRNeasy kit for PBMCs, and the RNeasy kit for mouse skin. immunoSEQ multiplex PCR using 35 Vbeta forward primers and 13 Jbeta reverse primers was used to amplify TCRbeta CDR3 regions. Biopsies were taken from tofacitinib-treated patients at baseline and at 4 and 24 weeks of treatment, and a later scalp biopsy was taken in several of the tofacitinib-treated patients. Clonality in the scalp was compared among normal scalp (n=4), patchy alopecia areata scalp (n=8), and alopecia totalis/universalis scalp (n=8). Broader findings and caveats from the paper: Scalp TCR repertoire analysis is complicated because resident alphabeta T cells in normal human skin are also sequenced, whereas mouse skin is dominated by gammadelta T cells. Compared with normal scalp, lesional scalp, particularly in alopecia totalis/universalis, had higher clonality and more expanded CD8+ clones, which suggests antigenic drive. During tofacitinib treatment, many expanded lesional clones stuck around in both scalp and blood, and this persistence may partly explain why relapse happens after treatment is stopped. Scalp clonality and the number of expanded CD8+ clones among the top 100 scalp clones were significantly decreased by tofacitinib. Shared TCR sequences between patients were less evident than in mice, which may be partly attributable to HLA diversity in the patient population. The treated cohort was small, with a single nonresponder, so links between baseline CD8+ expansion and response need larger studies.

The treatment or condition label for this specimen denotes: oral pan-JAK inhibitor, 5-10 mg twice daily. From alopecia areata patients, peripheral blood was collected along with lesional scalp punch biopsies. PBMCs were separated by density centrifugation and stained for CD3, CD4 and CD8, after which CD4+ and CD8+ T cells were sorted on a FACSAria. About this clone: Its antigen has not been determined. No base quality values were provided; no much bigger clone lies one nucleotide off.

Trimming removed 5 bases from V and 6 bases from J; the gene matches leave 14 bases unexplained. The CDR3 runs 16 residues from the cysteine to the phenylalanine. Of all the DNA, just the CDR3 is kept, 48 bases in frame from base 1. The germline V gene encodes CDR1 MNHEY and CDR2 SMNVEV (reference sequence). Libraries were made using the immunoSEQ multiplex PCR assay. RNA was extracted from all samples and reverse transcribed into cDNA, which served as template for TCR sequencing. SuperScript III was used to make first-strand cDNA, primed with a 2:1 mix of oligo-dT and random hexamers. Amplification bias was assessed with a synthetic immune receptor repertoire, and residual bias was removed computationally. As for the original processing: Raw reads were preprocessed to remove errors, and CDR3 was defined according to IMGT conventions as the region from the conserved cysteine to phenylalanine. Clonality was computed by normalizing Shannon entropy by log2 of the number of productive unique TCRs and subtracting the result from 1. Whether scalp clones were CD4 or CD8 was inferred by matching scalp TCRbeta sequences against CD4 and CD8 repertoires sorted from blood. This immuneACCESS table, as held by TCRdb, lists in-frame sequences with V and J called but not all clones. Of the missing ones, under half trace to an unresolved V gene in checked studies; the others have no known cause. Clone size and the V and J calls come from that table; the DNA yielded D and trimming. The sample contains some 170,000 clones, 58% of them found a single time. The ten most abundant clones make up roughly 16% of the sample.

This receptor was taken from a human donor with alopecia areata. The material was CD4+ T cells sorted from blood, obtained at roughly week 58, from a patient treated with tofacitinib. The chain uses TRBV27 and TRBJ2-5; TRBD1 aligns with 8 central bases. The bases are TGTGCCAGCAGTAATTTTAGGACAGGGTCAATGCAGACCCAGTACTTC. It specifies CASSNFRTGSMQTQYF.